Below, 7 T cell receptor beta chains from the same sample are listed, as sequenced in a study of cytomegalovirus exposure and HLA in healthy donors. PCR employed 60 Vbeta and 13 Jbeta primers. The method was immunoSEQ multiplex PCR; TCRdb's version includes in-frame clones alone and lacks a portion of them. The table shows roughly 160,000 clones, with 60% to 80% occurring only once. Input material: PBMCs. Every receptor here comes from a woman in her thirties or forties in good health and CMV-seropositive.

V usage is TRBV4-2 and J usage is TRBJ2-5; 11 bases are shared with TRBD2. Looked up from germline, CDR1 is LGHNA and CDR2 is YNFKEQ. The ends lost 1 base at V and 2 bases at J; junction bases unmatched: 6. This CDR3 region has 17 residues. The CDR3 coding sequence is TGTGCCAGCAGCCAAGGGGTGGGGACTAGCGGACAAGAGACCCAGTACTTC. It codes for CASSQGVGTSGQETQYF.

This clone was detected only once. J is TRBJ2-7 and V is TRBV6-6; TRBD2 matches at 12 bases. With 6 bases clipped from V and 4 bases from J, the junction kept 7 bases outside the gene matches. There are 15 residues in the CDR3. The germline CDR1 and CDR2 sequences are MNHNY and SVGAGI (reference sequence). The CDR3 region has the DNA TGTGCCAGCAGCCAGACTAGCGGGAGTGATTACGAGCAGTACTTC. Protein: CASSQTSGSDYEQYF.

V usage is TRBV4-3 and J usage is TRBJ1-2, with D perhaps TRBD1 (5 bases). Trimming left V 0 bases short and J 6 bases short, with 14 bases between. The CDR3 spans 15 residues. CDR1 and CDR2 from the germline V gene are LGHNA and YSLEER. The CDR3 DNA is TGCGCCAGCAGCCAAGATGGGGCAGGGAGGGATGGCTACACCTTC. This translates into CASSQDGAGRDGYTF.

V and J are TRBV28 and TRBJ2-2, with 7 bases that match TRBD2. CDR3 length equals 16 residues. Germline CDR1 MDHEN, CDR2 SYDVKM. V dropped 0 bases and J dropped 5; count of bases not matched to a gene: 6. For the CDR3, the DNA is TGTGCCAGCAGTTTATGGTCTAGCGGTGGAACCGGGGAGCTGTTTTTT. Protein sequence: CASSLWSSGGTGELFF. The whole variable domain, filled in from reference TRBV28 and TRBJ2-2, reads DVKVTQSSRYLVKRTGEKVFLECVQDMDHENMFWYRQDPGLGLRLIYFSYDVKMKEKGDIPEGYSVSREKKERFSLILESASTNQTSMYLCASSLWSSGGTGELFFGEGSRLTVL.

V is TRBV7-2 and J is TRBJ1-1; tentatively, D is TRBD1 (5 bases). The CDR3 has 15 residues. V was clipped by 1 base and J by 7 bases, with 16 bases between them. Looked up from germline, CDR1 is SGHTA and CDR2 is FQGNSA. CDR3 nucleotide sequence: TGTGCCAGCAGCTTAGAAATGGGCTCTAGGGGTGAAGCTTTCTTT. Its translation is CASSLEMGSRGEAFF.

The chain combines TRBV28 with TRBJ1-5; perhaps TRBD1 as D (6 bases). The CDR3 runs 15 residues. CDR1 is MDHEN and CDR2 is SYDVKM in the germline V gene. Trimming took off 5 bases at V and 4 bases at J, with 15 bases between the two ends. The CDR3 coding sequence is TGTGCCAGCAGTCCCGGGGGGGCCCCTAATCAGCCCCAGCATTTT. Translated: CASSPGGAPNQPQHF.

CDR3 loop: CASSHDRGYGYTF. In DNA form, the CDR3 reads TGTGCCAGCAGCCATGACAGGGGCTATGGCTACACCTTC. The V and J genes are TRBV7-9 and TRBJ1-2, with 8 bases matching TRBD1. This CDR3 comprises 13 residues. Trimming removed 5 bases from V and 4 bases from J; junction bases left unmatched: 3. Germline CDR1 SEHNR, CDR2 FQNEAQ (reference sequence).